Each of the 32 T cell receptor beta chains below was sequenced from the same sample in a study of T cell repertoires in cytomegalovirus infection. Using its own MiXCR run on the reads, TCRdb lists one record per CDR3 protein. Of over 450,000 distinct CDR3 sequences listed, 11% were seen once; the top ten hold about a tenth. The sequenced sample was PBMCs. These TCRs come from a human donor in good health (CMV status not recorded). Some clones in this sample may be carry-over from other donors' samples.

In its sample, this clonotype was seen many times. The chain is built from TRBV7-8 and TRBJ2-5, with TRBD1 matching 8 bases. Germline assignment: CDR1 SGHVS and CDR2 FQNEAQ. V dropped 4 bases and J dropped 2; count of bases not matched to a gene: 9. The CDR3 contains 16 residues. The CDR3, as DNA: TGTGCCAGCAGCTCTAGGACAGGGACCCCTCAAGAGACCCAGTACTTC. Its protein is CASSSRTGTPQETQYF.

The rearrangement joins TRBV2 to TRBJ1-5, with D maybe TRBD1 (5 bases). The CDR3 is made up of 14 amino acids. The germline V and J ends were trimmed by 5 bases and 7 bases, with 15 bases remaining between them. Germline V gene sequence: CDR1 SNHLY, CDR2 FYNNEI. DNA of the CDR3: TGTGCCAGCAGTAAGGGACCCTTAGACCAGCCCCAGCATTTT. It translates to CASSKGPLDQPQHF.

Turning to this clonotype: A much larger clone differs from this one at a single base, so this may be a read error. V gene TRBV10-2 combines with J gene TRBJ2-5; weak D call: TRBD1 (5 bases). The germline V gene has CDR1 WSHSY and CDR2 SAAADI. This CDR3 region has 13 residues. V was clipped by 6 bases and J by 5 bases, with 13 bases between them. The CDR3 DNA follows: TGCGCCAGCAGGCCTGCACAGGCGGAGACCCAGTACTTC. Its translation: CASRPAQAETQYF.

This clonotype was recorded at least ten times. CDR3 DNA: TGTGCCAGCAGCTGGGGGGCCGGGACTGAAGCTTTCTTT. Encoded protein: CASSWGAGTEAFF. The chain uses TRBV5-5 and TRBJ1-1; D may be TRBD1 (6 bases). This CDR3 is built from 13 residues. The germline gives CDR1 SGHKS, CDR2 YYEKEE (reference sequence). V was pared by 3 bases and J by 5 bases, with 11 bases between.

Written as DNA, the CDR3 is TGTGCCAGCGCAGTAGCGGGAGTAGATACGCAGTATTTT. Translating gives CASAVAGVDTQYF. The rearrangement links TRBV5-3 to TRBJ2-3, with 9 bases lining up with TRBD2. TRBV5-3 is an ORF, and what it does is uncertain. CDR3 length equals 13 residues. After removal of 8 bases from V and 5 bases from J, the junction contained 6 bases not matched to a gene.

This clonotype was counted at least ten times. CDR3 DNA: TGCAGCGCCGGAAGTGGGGTTGGGGAGACCCAGTACTTC. Its translation: CSAGSGVGETQYF. The chain uses TRBV29-1 and TRBJ2-5; D gene unclear. Per the germline V gene, CDR1 is SQVTM and CDR2 is ANQGSEA. This CDR3 spans 13 amino acids. V was clipped by 7 bases and J by 5 bases, with 17 bases between them. The variable domain in full, completed from reference TRBV29-1 and TRBJ2-5, reads SAVISQKPSRDICQRGTSLTIQCQVDSQVTMMFWYRQQPGQSLTLIATANQGSEATYESGFVIDKFPISRPNLTFSTLTVSNMSPEDSSIYLCSAGSGVGETQYFGPGTRLLVL.

This clonotype was picked up many times. V usage is TRBV5-5 and J usage is TRBJ2-2, with D possibly TRBD2 on 6 matching bases. The CDR3 is 16 amino acids. V was trimmed by 4 bases and J by 5 bases, leaving 18 bases between them. CDR1 and CDR2 from the germline V gene are SGHKS and YYEKEE (reference sequence). In nucleotides, the CDR3 is TGTGCCAGCAGCCTTCTTGATAGCGGACATACCGGGGAGCTGTTTTTT. Its translation is CASSLLDSGHTGELFF.

The chain joins TRBV12-5 to TRBJ2-7; D possibly corresponds to TRBD1 (6 bases). CDR3 length equals 15 residues. The V gene's germline CDR1 is LGHNT and CDR2 FRNRAP. Trimming took off 2 bases at V and 2 bases at J, with 13 bases between the two ends. This CDR3 reads CASGLSVGDTYEQYF. The CDR3 nucleotides read TGTGCTAGTGGTTTGTCGGTAGGGGACACCTACGAGCAGTACTTC.

This clonotype was seen a handful of times. This chain uses TRBV12-3 or TRBV12-4 with TRBJ1-2; D may be TRBD1 (6 bases). V was pared by 5 bases and J by 2 bases, with 12 bases between. The CDR3 is 14 residues long. CDR3 sequence reads: CASSQGTLNYGYTF. The CDR3 bases are TGTGCCAGCAGTCAGGGGACTTTGAACTATGGCTACACCTTC.

This clonotype showed up just a few times. The genes are TRBV20-1 and TRBJ2-1, with TRBD2 matching over 7 bases. V lost 3 bases and J lost 0; bases outside the gene matches: 8. Looked up from germline, CDR1 is DFQATT and CDR2 is SNEGSKA (reference sequence). The CDR3 runs to 16 residues. The CDR3 coding sequence is TGCAGTGCTAGTACAGTTAGCGGGTACTCCTACAATGAGCAGTTCTTC. Its translation is CSASTVSGYSYNEQFF.

As to this clonotype: One junction end does not reproduce the germline sequence, and a read error may be involved. V is TRBV7-9 and J is TRBJ2-5; possibly TRBD1 for D (5 bases). This CDR3 spans 14 amino acids. Germline assignment: CDR1 SEHNR and CDR2 FQNEAQ (reference sequence). CDR3 in DNA: TGTGCCGGCAGCCAGACAGTCCAACAAGAGACCCAGTACTTC. Protein: CAGSQTVQQETQYF.

In its sample, this clonotype was seen many times. The chain uses TRBV11-2 and TRBJ2-1, with D perhaps TRBD1 or TRBD2 (6 bases each). CDR3 size: 15 residues. Germline V lookup: CDR1 SGHAT, CDR2 FQNNGV. V was clipped by 5 bases and J by 3 bases, with 14 bases between them. The CDR3 region has the DNA TGTGCCAGCAGCCAAGTGGGGGGCCTCTACAATGAGCAGTTCTTC. Its protein product is CASSQVGGLYNEQFF.

Ten or more counts support this clonotype. This chain joins TRBV10-2 and TRBJ1-1; 9 nucleotides match TRBD1. The ends lost 6 bases at V and 4 bases at J; junction bases unmatched: 9. Germline CDR1 is WSHSY and CDR2 is SAAADI. The CDR3 length is 15 residues. CDR3: CASSRDRARGTEAFF. Here the CDR3 DNA reads TGCGCCAGCAGCCGGGACAGGGCCAGGGGCACTGAAGCTTTCTTT.

This clonotype was counted at least ten times. The chain combines TRBV7-9 with TRBJ1-1; D unclear. V lost 2 bases to trimming and J lost 10 bases, with 14 bases between them. This CDR3 contains 13 residues. CDR1 SEHNR and CDR2 FQNEAQ come from the germline V gene (reference sequence). CDR3 DNA sequence: TGTGCCAGCAGCTTATTGGCCGGGGTAGGAGCTTTCTTT. It encodes CASSLLAGVGAFF.

This clonotype was seen at least ten times. V usage is TRBV10-3 and J usage is TRBJ2-5, with TRBD1 matching 9 bases. Per germline, CDR1 ENHRY and CDR2 SYGVKD. The CDR3 runs 15 residues. After removal of 3 bases from V and 4 bases from J, the junction contained 6 bases not matched to a gene. CDR3 residues: CAISDVGQGGETQYF. CDR3 DNA: TGTGCCATCAGTGATGTGGGACAGGGAGGAGAGACCCAGTACTTC.

This rearrangement joins TRBV5-1 to TRBJ2-1, with 7 bases that match TRBD2. Per germline, CDR1 SGHRS and CDR2 YFSETQ. The CDR3 spans 17 residues. Trimming removed 0 bases from V and 2 bases from J; junction bases left unmatched: 8. CDR3 in DNA: TGCGCCAGCAGCTTGGAACGGCGGGAGTCCCCCTACAATGAGCAGTTCTTC. This codes for CASSLERRESPYNEQFF.

Here the CDR3 reads CASSPRRESYEQYF. The CDR3 region has the DNA TGTGCCAGCAGTCCCCGACGAGAATCCTACGAGCAGTACTTC. The chain uses TRBV27 and TRBJ2-7; D is undetermined. The V gene's germline CDR1 is MNHEY and CDR2 SMNVEV (reference sequence). The CDR3 spans 14 residues. Trimming cost V 5 bases and J 1 base, with 12 bases left between them.

This clonotype was found many times. J is TRBJ1-1 and V is TRBV12-3 or TRBV12-4, with a possible D match to TRBD1 (6 bases). Deletions cut 4 bases from V and 1 base from J, with 13 bases between. This CDR3 spans 15 amino acids. CDR3 in DNA: TGTGCCAGCAGTTCCTGGGGGGCGTCGAACACTGAAGCTTTCTTT. This gives the protein CASSSWGASNTEAFF.

This rearrangement joins TRBV5-1 to TRBJ2-1, with D tentatively TRBD2 (6 bases). The CDR3 contains 15 residues. Germline CDR1 SGHRS, CDR2 YFSETQ. Trimming left V 0 bases short and J 4 bases short, with 11 bases between. CDR3 residues: CASSLGRAGYNEQFF. The CDR3, as DNA: TGCGCCAGCAGCTTGGGCAGGGCGGGGTACAATGAGCAGTTCTTC. Supplemented by reference TRBV5-1 and TRBJ2-1, the full variable domain reads KAGVTQTPRYLIKTRGQQVTLSCSPISGHRSVSWYQQTPGQGLQFLFEYFSETQRNKGNFPGRFSGRQFSNSRSEMNVSTLELGDSALYLCASSLGRAGYNEQFFGPGTRLTVL.

The table lists this clonotype with many counts. The gene calls are TRBV28 and TRBJ2-1; weak D call: TRBD1 (6 bases). This CDR3 comprises 13 residues. Germline V lookup: CDR1 MDHEN, CDR2 SYDVKM. V was shortened by 7 bases and J by 4 bases, with 11 bases between the two germline ends. In nucleotides, the CDR3 is TGTGCCAGCACCCTCAGGGGTTACAATGAGCAGTTCTTC. Translation: CASTLRGYNEQFF.

The rearrangement uses TRBV9 and TRBJ2-5, with D perhaps TRBD1 or TRBD2 (5 bases each). Germline V gene sequence: CDR1 SGDLS, CDR2 YYNGEE. V lost 0 bases, J lost 5 bases, and 14 bases lay in between. There are 15 residues in the CDR3. The CDR3 nucleotides read TGTGCCAGCAGCGTAGGAGGGGTAGCTTGGGAGACCCAGTACTTC. Protein sequence: CASSVGGVAWETQYF.

J is TRBJ1-2 and V is TRBV19; no definite D call. The CDR3 contains 13 residues. The V end lost 8 bases, the J end lost 4 bases, and 14 bases lay between the germline ends. The germline V gene encodes CDR1 LNHDA and CDR2 SQIVND (reference sequence). The CDR3 here is CASRLNDFYGYTF. The CDR3 DNA follows: TGTGCCAGTCGGCTGAATGACTTCTATGGCTACACCTTC.

The table lists this clonotype with many counts. This chain connects TRBV28 to TRBJ1-1; no definite D call. The germline gives CDR1 MDHEN, CDR2 SYDVKM. Trimming pared 1 base from V and 1 base from J, leaving 13 bases between. The CDR3 is 16 residues long. DNA for the CDR3: TGTGCCAGCAGTTTATTGAATCCCGGGGAGAACACTGAAGCTTTCTTT. Translating it yields CASSLLNPGENTEAFF.

This clonotype has ten or more counts. The rearrangement joins TRBV6-6 to TRBJ2-4; the D gene is possibly TRBD1 (5 bases). Trimming left V 4 bases short and J 7 bases short, with 11 bases between. Germline V gives CDR1 MNHNY, CDR2 SVGAGI (reference sequence). The CDR3 has 13 amino acids. CDR3 bases: TGTGCCAGCAGTTCCCCAGGGATGAACATTCAGTACTTC. Encoded protein: CASSSPGMNIQYF.

This clonotype was picked up a small number of times. The chain links TRBV5-5 to TRBJ1-2; D is possibly TRBD1 (5 bases). V lost 3 bases and J lost 4, with 16 bases in between. Looked up from germline, CDR1 is SGHKS and CDR2 is YYEKEE (reference sequence). This CDR3 region has 15 residues. The CDR3 DNA follows: TGTGCCAGCAGCTCCCACCCGACAGACCCCTATGGCTACACCTTC. This translates into CASSSHPTDPYGYTF.

This clonotype showed up many times. The DNA of the CDR3 is TGTGCCAGCAGCGTAGTCCCTCTAGCGGGAGGGTACACCGGGGAGCTGTTTTTT. Its protein product is CASSVVPLAGGYTGELFF. This rearrangement joins TRBV9 to TRBJ2-2; the match to TRBD2 covers 12 bases. The CDR3 is 18 residues long. Germline V CDR1 and CDR2: SGDLS, YYNGEE. J lost 3 bases, V lost 0 bases, and 6 bases had no gene match.

The chain uses TRBV12-3 or TRBV12-4 and TRBJ1-1; D unresolved. Trimming took 3 bases from V and 1 from J, leaving 3 bases between them. The CDR3 has 12 amino acids. The CDR3 DNA reads TGTGCCAGCAGTTTCTGGAACACTGAAGCTTTCTTT. Its translation is CASSFWNTEAFF.

This clonotype was recorded at least ten times. The V call is TRBV7-6, the J call TRBJ1-3; a weak D match, TRBD1 (6 bases). CDR3 length equals 15 residues. Germline loops: CDR1 SGHVS, CDR2 FNYEAQ. Trimming removed 3 bases at V and 3 bases at J, with 12 bases between. The CDR3 reads CASSLVGGSGNTIYF. CDR3 nucleotides: TGTGCCAGCAGCTTGGTTGGGGGCAGTGGAAACACCATATATTTT.

In its sample, this clonotype was seen a few times. This chain connects TRBV7-9 to TRBJ2-2, with D uncertain. This CDR3 is 14 amino acids long. Trimming shortened V by 3 bases and J by 3 bases, and 8 bases separated the two germline ends. Germline loops: CDR1 SEHNR, CDR2 FQNEAQ (reference sequence). The CDR3 sequence: CASSLSTYTGELFF. The DNA of the CDR3 is TGTGCCAGCAGCTTGTCGACCTACACCGGGGAGCTGTTTTTT.

This clonotype was recorded many times. V gene TRBV11-1 combines with J gene TRBJ2-5; no reliable D call. V lost 5 bases to trimming and J lost 0 bases, with 13 bases between them. The CDR3 extends over 15 amino acids. Germline V gene lookup returns CDR1 SGHAT and CDR2 FQDESV (reference sequence). The CDR3 DNA follows: TGTGCCAGCAGCCTCATCCCACGAAACCAAGAGACCCAGTACTTC. It codes for CASSLIPRNQETQYF. The full variable domain, in which reference TRBV11-1 and TRBJ2-5 provide the parts outside the CDR3, is EAEVAQSPRYKITEKSQAVAFWCDPISGHATLYWYRQILGQGPELLVQFQDESVVDDSQLPKDRFSAERLKGVDSTLKIQPAELGDSAMYLCASSLIPRNQETQYFGPGTRLLVL.

There are many counts of this clonotype. The CDR3 protein is CASSPTSGTIYNEQFF. The CDR3 DNA reads TGTGCCAGCAGCCCGACTAGCGGGACGATATACAATGAGCAGTTCTTC. The chain is built from TRBV7-3 and TRBJ2-1, with 11 nucleotides matching TRBD2. Looked up from germline, CDR1 is SGHTA and CDR2 is FQGTGA. Losses at the gene ends were 5 bases for V and 4 bases for J; bases not matched to a gene: 7. There are 16 residues in the CDR3.

This clonotype was seen at least ten times. The chain joins TRBV7-2 to TRBJ2-4, with TRBD2 matching 12 bases. This CDR3 is built from 20 residues. Germline CDR1 is SGHTA and CDR2 is FQGNSA. V was pared by 5 bases and J by 1 base, with 15 bases of the junction left unmatched. The CDR3: CASSEIRGLAGGVAKNIQYF. CDR3 coding DNA: TGTGCCAGCAGCGAAATAAGGGGCCTAGCGGGAGGGGTCGCCAAAAACATTCAGTACTTC.